This entry describes one T cell receptor beta chain. Its antigen is not identified. Per the germline V gene, CDR1 is SGHTA and CDR2 is FQGNSA. The CDR3 runs to 14 residues. V lost 4 bases and J lost 7; bases outside the gene matches: 6. This sample is drawn from a study of T cell responses to AZD1222 COVID-19 vaccine. Broader study findings: Reportedly, nearly half the spike-specific TCRs target unmutated variant regions.

The assay was immunoSEQ multiplex PCR, and TCRdb's table has in-frame clones only and misses some. The data contain 150,000 to 200,000 clones, 88% of them seen just once; the ten biggest clones take up 7.5% to 9.5%. The J gene is TRBJ1-2, the V gene TRBV7-2, with 10 positions matching TRBD1. The source was peripheral blood, collected on day 0 of AZD1222 vaccination. The source of this sequence is an adult in good health. The CDR3 nucleotides read TGTGCCAGCAGCTCGCGGACAGGGGGTCTTGGCTACACCTTC. Translating gives CASSSRTGGLGYTF.